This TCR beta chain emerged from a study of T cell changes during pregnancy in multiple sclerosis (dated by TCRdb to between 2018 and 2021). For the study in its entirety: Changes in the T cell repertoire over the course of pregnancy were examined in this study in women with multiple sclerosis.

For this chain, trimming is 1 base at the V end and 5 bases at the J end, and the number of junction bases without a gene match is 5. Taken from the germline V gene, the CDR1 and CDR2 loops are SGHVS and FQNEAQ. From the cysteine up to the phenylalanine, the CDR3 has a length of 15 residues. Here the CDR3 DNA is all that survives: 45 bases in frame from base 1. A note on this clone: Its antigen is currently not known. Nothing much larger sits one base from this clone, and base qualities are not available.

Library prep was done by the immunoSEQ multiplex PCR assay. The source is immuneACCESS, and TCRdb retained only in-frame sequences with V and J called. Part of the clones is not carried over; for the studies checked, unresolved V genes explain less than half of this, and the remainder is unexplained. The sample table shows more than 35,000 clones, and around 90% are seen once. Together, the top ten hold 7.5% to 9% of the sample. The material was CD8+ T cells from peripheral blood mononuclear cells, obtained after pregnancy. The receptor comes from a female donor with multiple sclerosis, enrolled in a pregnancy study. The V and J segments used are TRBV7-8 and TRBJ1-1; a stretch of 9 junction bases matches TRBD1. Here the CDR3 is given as CASSLGGQGLTEAFF. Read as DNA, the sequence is TGTGCCAGCAGCTTAGGAGGACAGGGGTTGACTGAAGCTTTCTTT. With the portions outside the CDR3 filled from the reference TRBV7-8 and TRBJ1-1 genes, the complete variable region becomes GAGVSQSPRYKVAKRGQDVALRCDPISGHVSLFWYQQALGQGPEFLTYFQNEAQLDKSGLPSDRFFAERPEGSVSTLKIQRTQQEDSAVYLCASSLGGQGLTEAFFGQGTRLTVV.